Listed below are T cell receptor beta chains from one sample, sequenced in a study of T cell repertoires in cytomegalovirus infection. What these receptors recognize is not known. Via MiXCR, TCRdb re-called the reads, giving one row per CDR3 protein. The data show about 770,000 distinct CDR3 sequences, approximately 32% seen once. The source material was cultured CD8+ T cells from PBMCs, sampled from culture after CMV antigen stimulation. The receptor set was obtained from a human donor in good health (CMV status not recorded). Some clones in this sample may be carry-over from other donors' samples. The CDR3 runs from the conserved cysteine through the conserved F or W. A D gene is named only where the DNA matches it firmly. Clone size is not always given. Where it is, it says once, few, many or a class for expanded clones.

>TRBD2|TRBV7-9|TRBJ2-5|NA|17
CASSSLPTSGSEETQYF
TGTGCCAGCAGCTCCCTCCCGACTAGCGGGTCTGAAGAGACCCAGTACTTC
>TRBD1|TRBV9|TRBJ2-5|NA|14
CASSAHRGMETQYF
TGTGCCAGCAGCGCACACAGGGGAATGGAGACCCAGTACTTC
>NA|TRBV27|TRBJ2-3|NA|16
CASFKGGQLSTDTQYF
TGTGCCAGCTTCAAGGGGGGGCAGTTGAGCACAGATACGCAGTATTTT
>NA|TRBV19|TRBJ1-2|NA|15
CASSAWGTSHYGYTF
TGTGCCAGTAGTGCATGGGGGACTAGTCATTATGGCTACACCTTC
>TRBD1|TRBV12-3/TRBV12-4|TRBJ1-6|NA|15
CASRTGQGLNSPLHF
TGTGCCAGCAGAACCGGACAGGGACTTAATTCACCCCTCCACTTT
>NA|TRBV10-3|TRBJ2-7|NA|12
CAIRKDVYEQYF
TGTGCCATCAGGAAAGATGTGTACGAGCAGTACTTC
>NA|TRBV15|TRBJ1-2|NA|12
CATSIDSYGYTF
TGTGCCACCAGCATAGACAGCTATGGCTACACCTTC
>NA|TRBV6-6|TRBJ2-6|NA|17
CASSQFTGNAGANVLTF
TGTGCCAGCAGTCAATTCACAGGGAACGCTGGGGCCAACGTCCTGACTTTC
>NA|TRBV4-1|TRBJ2-1|many|13
CASSQDYYNEQFF
TGCGCCAGCAGCCAAGACTACTACAATGAGCAGTTCTTC
>TRBD1|TRBV12-5|TRBJ2-3|NA|16
CASGLPRDRVTDTQYF
TGTGCTAGTGGCCTTCCCCGGGACAGGGTCACAGATACGCAGTATTTT
>NA|TRBV5-6|TRBJ2-3|NA|17
CASSSFLFGGGTDTQYF
TGTGCCAGCAGCTCCTTTCTGTTCGGGGGAGGCACAGATACGCAGTATTTT
>NA|TRBV7-2|TRBJ2-1|many|12
CATLRMADEQFF
TGTGCCACCTTACGGATGGCCGATGAGCAGTTCTTC
>NA|TRBV4-1|TRBJ1-4|NA|15
CASSQDLSSGEKLFF
TGCGCCAGCAGCCAAGATCTTAGTTCGGGAGAAAAACTGTTTTTT
>TRBD1|TRBV27|TRBJ2-2|NA|17
CASRRLSGTERTGELFF
TGTGCCAGCAGACGACTTTCCGGGACAGAAAGGACCGGGGAGCTGTTTTTT
>TRBD1|TRBV6-5|TRBJ2-1|NA|13
CASSYSDRDEQFF
TGTGCCAGCAGTTACTCCGACAGGGACGAGCAGTTCTTC
>TRBD1|TRBV4-2|TRBJ1-5|NA|14
CASRSTGGNQPQHF
TGTGCCAGCCGCTCGACAGGGGGTAATCAGCCCCAGCATTTT
>TRBD1|TRBV25-1|TRBJ2-2|NA|19
CASSEYYSIGTGDTGELFF
TGTGCCAGCAGTGAATACTATAGTATCGGGACAGGGGACACCGGGGAGCTGTTTTTT
>TRBD2|TRBV7-6|TRBJ2-1|many|15
CASSSLAGAHNEQFF
TGTGCCAGCAGCTCACTAGCGGGGGCCCACAATGAGCAGTTCTTC
>TRBD2|TRBV20-1|TRBJ2-7|NA|15
CSARAPRGETYEQYF
TGCAGTGCTAGAGCCCCGCGGGGGGAAACCTACGAGCAGTACTTC
>NA|TRBV24-1|TRBJ1-5|NA|14
CATSDSPGPQPQHF
TGTGCCACCAGTGATTCCCCCGGACCCCAGCCCCAGCATTTT
>TRBD2|TRBV4-2|TRBJ2-5|NA|16
CASSPRVAGTQETQYF
TGTGCCAGCAGCCCCCGGGTAGCGGGGACCCAAGAGACCCAGTACTTC
>NA|TRBV2|TRBJ2-1|NA|13
CASTAGNYNEQFF
TGTGCCAGCACGGCGGGGAACTACAATGAGCAGTTCTTC
>TRBD1|TRBV5-4|TRBJ1-2|few|15
CASSPDQGANYGYTF
TGTGCCAGCAGCCCAGACCAGGGGGCTAACTATGGCTACACCTTC
>NA|TRBV7-9|TRBJ1-1|few|13
CASSFEVTPEAFF
TGTGCCAGCAGCTTCGAGGTGACCCCGGAAGCTTTCTTT
>NA|TRBV27|TRBJ2-6|NA|15
CASSITASGANVLTF
TGTGCCAGCAGTATTACAGCTTCTGGGGCCAACGTCCTGACTTTC
>NA|TRBV5-6|TRBJ1-1|NA|13
CASSLSPTGGAFF
TGTGCCAGCAGCTTGTCTCCGACGGGGGGAGCTTTCTTT
>NA|TRBV10-1|TRBJ2-2|few|15
CASSECYPNTGELFF
TGCGCCAGCAGTGAGTGCTACCCGAACACCGGGGAGCTGTTTTTT
>NA|TRBV7-9|TRBJ1-2|NA|14
CASSLEGGRDGYTF
TGTGCCAGCAGCTTAGAGGGGGGACGGGATGGCTACACCTTC
>TRBD1|TRBV6-1|TRBJ1-4|few|17
CASSGDRGWGTNEKLFF
TGTGCCAGCAGTGGAGACAGGGGATGGGGAACTAATGAAAAACTGTTTTTT
>NA|TRBV2|TRBJ2-5|few|17
CASSLRGPSRIQETQYF
TGTGCCAGCAGTCTAAGGGGACCCTCTAGGATTCAAGAGACCCAGTACTTC
>TRBD1|TRBV6-6|TRBJ1-1|few|13
CASSRDSLTEAFF
TGTGCCAGCAGCCGGGACAGCCTGACTGAAGCTTTCTTT
>NA|TRBV5-1|TRBJ1-1|NA|15
CASSAPRDGNTEAFF
TGCGCCAGCAGCGCCCCTCGGGACGGGAACACTGAAGCTTTCTTT
>TRBD1|TRBV19|TRBJ1-2|NA|13
CATAGQAGYGYTF
TGTGCCACCGCGGGACAGGCCGGCTATGGCTACACCTTC
>NA|TRBV7-6|TRBJ1-1|many|13
CASSFSGVAEAFF
TGTGCCAGCAGCTTTTCCGGGGTCGCTGAAGCTTTCTTT
>NA|TRBV5-4|TRBJ2-5|NA|16
CASSYPPAGQQETQYF
TGTGCCAGCAGCTACCCCCCTGCCGGGCAGCAAGAGACCCAGTACTTC
>NA|TRBV10-2|TRBJ2-3|once|14
CASIQPLLSDTQYF
TGCGCCAGCATACAACCCCTTCTGTCAGATACGCAGTATTTT
>TRBD2|TRBV7-6|TRBJ2-1|NA|15
CASSPRAGGYNEQFF
TGTGCCAGCAGCCCCCGGGCGGGGGGCTACAATGAGCAGTTCTTC
>NA|TRBV15|TRBJ2-2|NA|14
CATSRVISTGELFF
TGTGCCACCAGCAGAGTCATTAGCACCGGGGAGCTGTTTTTT
>NA|TRBV12-3/TRBV12-4|TRBJ2-5|few|13
CASSYLGKETQYF
TGTGCCAGCAGTTACCTCGGGAAAGAGACCCAGTACTTC
>NA|TRBV19|TRBJ1-2|NA|14
CASSIAGSLYGYTF
TGTGCCAGTAGTATAGCCGGGTCTCTTTATGGCTACACCTTC
>TRBD1|TRBV2|TRBJ2-1|few|15
CASSEAWDSYNEQFF
TGTGCCAGCAGTGAAGCTTGGGACAGCTACAATGAGCAGTTCTTC
>TRBD1|TRBV7-8|TRBJ1-2|NA|16
CASSLGQGKVSQGYTF
TGTGCCAGCAGCCTCGGACAGGGAAAGGTTTCTCAGGGCTACACCTTC
>TRBD1|TRBV27|TRBJ1-2|few|17
CASSSYASGGAVYGYTF
TGTGCCAGCAGTTCCTACGCCTCAGGGGGCGCCGTCTATGGCTACACCTTC